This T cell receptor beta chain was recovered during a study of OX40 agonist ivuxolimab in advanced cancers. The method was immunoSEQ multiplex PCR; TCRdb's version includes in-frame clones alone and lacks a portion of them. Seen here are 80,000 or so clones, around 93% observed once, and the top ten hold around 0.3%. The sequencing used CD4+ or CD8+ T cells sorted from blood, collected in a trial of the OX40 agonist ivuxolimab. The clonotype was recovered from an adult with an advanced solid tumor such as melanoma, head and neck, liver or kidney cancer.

The CDR3, as DNA: TGTGCCAGCAGCCTCCAAGGGGTCGGGGACTATGGCTACACCTTC. Its translation is CASSLQGVGDYGYTF. The rearrangement uses TRBV11-2 and TRBJ1-2; D is perhaps TRBD1 (5 bases). Germline V gene lookup returns CDR1 SGHAT and CDR2 FQNNGV. The CDR3 is made up of 15 amino acids. Trimming stripped 5 bases from V and 3 bases from J, with 16 bases between. Complete variable domain (other parts from reference TRBV11-2 and TRBJ1-2): EAGVAQSPRYKIIEKRQSVAFWCNPISGHATLYWYQQILGQGPKLLIQFQNNGVVDDSQLPKDRFSAERLKGVDSTLKIQPAKLEDSAVYLCASSLQGVGDYGYTFGSGTRLTVV.